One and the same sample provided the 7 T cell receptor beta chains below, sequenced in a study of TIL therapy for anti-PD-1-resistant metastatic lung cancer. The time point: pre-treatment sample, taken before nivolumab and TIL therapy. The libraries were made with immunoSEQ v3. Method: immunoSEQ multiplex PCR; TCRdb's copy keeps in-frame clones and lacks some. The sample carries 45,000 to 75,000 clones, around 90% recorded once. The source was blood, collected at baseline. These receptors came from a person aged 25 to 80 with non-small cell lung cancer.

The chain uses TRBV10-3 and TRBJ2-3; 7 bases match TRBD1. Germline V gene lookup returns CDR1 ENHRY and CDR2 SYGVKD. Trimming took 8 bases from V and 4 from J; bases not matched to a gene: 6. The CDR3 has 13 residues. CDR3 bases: TGTGCCATCCGGGACAGCACCGCAGATACGCAGTATTTT. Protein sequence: CAIRDSTADTQYF.

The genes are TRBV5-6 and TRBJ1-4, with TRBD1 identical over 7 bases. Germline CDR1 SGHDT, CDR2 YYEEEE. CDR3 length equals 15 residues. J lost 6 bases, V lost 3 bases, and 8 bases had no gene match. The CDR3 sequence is CASSWGDREDEKLFF. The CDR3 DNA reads TGTGCCAGCAGCTGGGGGGACAGAGAGGATGAAAAACTGTTTTTT.

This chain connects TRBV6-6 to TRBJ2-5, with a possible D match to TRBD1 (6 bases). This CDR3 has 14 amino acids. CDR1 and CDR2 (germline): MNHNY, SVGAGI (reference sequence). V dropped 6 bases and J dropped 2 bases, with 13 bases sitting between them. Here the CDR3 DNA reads TGTGCCAGCAGGCCCACCGGGACACAAGAGACCCAGTACTTC. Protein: CASRPTGTQETQYF.

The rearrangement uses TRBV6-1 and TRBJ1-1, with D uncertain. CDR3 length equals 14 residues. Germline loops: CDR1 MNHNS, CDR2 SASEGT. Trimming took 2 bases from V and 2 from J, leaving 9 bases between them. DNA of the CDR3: TGTGCCAGCAGTGAAAATTTTCGAAACACTGAAGCTTTCTTT. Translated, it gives CASSENFRNTEAFF.

The CDR3 nucleotides read TGCGCCAGCAGCCAAGATCAAAGCGGGGGCACAGATACGCAGTATTTT. Protein product: CASSQDQSGGTDTQYF. This sequence joins TRBV4-1 and TRBJ2-3, with TRBD2 matching over 7 bases. Losses at the gene ends were 0 bases for V and 1 base for J; bases not matched to a gene: 4. Germline V CDR1 and CDR2: MGHRA, YSYEKL. The CDR3 loop spans 16 amino acids.

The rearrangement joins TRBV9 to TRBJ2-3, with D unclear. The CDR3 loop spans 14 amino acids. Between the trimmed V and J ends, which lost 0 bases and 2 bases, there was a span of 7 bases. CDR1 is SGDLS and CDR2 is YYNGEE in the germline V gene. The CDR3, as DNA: TGTGCCAGCAGCGTAGAAGTTATCACAGATACGCAGTATTTT. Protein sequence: CASSVEVITDTQYF.

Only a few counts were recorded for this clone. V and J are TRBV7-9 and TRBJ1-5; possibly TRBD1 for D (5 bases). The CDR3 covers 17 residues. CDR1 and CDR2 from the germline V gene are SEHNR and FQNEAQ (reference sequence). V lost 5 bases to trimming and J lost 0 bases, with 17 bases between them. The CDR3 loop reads CASSATTDGHSNQPQHF. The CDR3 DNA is TGTGCCAGCAGCGCGACGACGGACGGACATAGCAATCAGCCCCAGCATTTT. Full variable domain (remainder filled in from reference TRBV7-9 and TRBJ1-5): DTGVSQNPRHKITKRGQNVTFRCDPISEHNRLYWYRQTLGQGPEFLTYFQNEAQLEKSRLLSDRFSAERPKGSFSTLEIQRTEQGDSAMYLCASSATTDGHSNQPQHFGDGTRLSIL.